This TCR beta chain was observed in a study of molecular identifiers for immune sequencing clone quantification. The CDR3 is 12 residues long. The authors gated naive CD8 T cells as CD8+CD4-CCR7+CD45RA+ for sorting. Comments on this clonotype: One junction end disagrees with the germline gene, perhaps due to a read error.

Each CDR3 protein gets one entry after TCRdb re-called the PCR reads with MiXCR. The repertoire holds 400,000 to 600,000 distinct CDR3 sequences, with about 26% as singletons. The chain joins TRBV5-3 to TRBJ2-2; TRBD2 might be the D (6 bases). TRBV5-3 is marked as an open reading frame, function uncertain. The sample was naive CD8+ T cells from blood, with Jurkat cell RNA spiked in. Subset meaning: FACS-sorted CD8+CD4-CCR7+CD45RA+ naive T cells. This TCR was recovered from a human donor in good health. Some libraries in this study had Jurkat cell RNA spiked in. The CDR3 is CASIADTGGLFF. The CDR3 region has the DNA TGTGCCAGCATAGCGGACACCGGGGGGCTGTTTTTT.